This T cell receptor beta chain is from a study of blood T cell repertoires in COVID-19. Across the whole study: T cells, B-cell-depleted T cells, or PBMCs provided the cDNA or gDNA that served as material.

The germline V gene has CDR1 SGHTA and CDR2 FQGNSA. The CDR3 is made up of 15 amino acids. Trimming cost V 4 bases and J 6 bases; bases outside gene matches: 8. As handled by the study authors: Reference gene primer amplification gave nucleated cell count estimates. Repertoires were generated with immunoSEQ multiplex PCR, while TCRdb's copy carries only in-frame clones and drops some. The D gene and trimming were derived from the DNA, and the V and J assignments and clone size from that table. The profile covers 20,000 or so clones, with approximately 91% appearing a single time and around 10% taken by the ten largest.

Material: peripheral blood. The chain combines TRBV7-2 with TRBJ1-4, with 7 positions matching TRBD1. The receptor was derived from a human donor in a cohort sampled during active COVID-19. The DNA of the CDR3 is TGTGCCAGCAGCTCCTCCGGGACAGAACATGAAAAACTGTTTTTT. This gives the protein CASSSSGTEHEKLFF.